These 7 T cell receptor beta chains were sequenced from one sample in a study of T cells after yellow fever vaccination. MiXCR was run by TCRdb on the 5' RACE reads, yielding one entry per CDR3 protein. The repertoire holds fewer than 350,000 distinct CDR3 sequences, with roughly 4.3% as singletons. The specimen was PBMCs, collected 15 days after the yellow fever booster vaccination. These receptors all come from a man between 18 and 35 years old who received the YFV17D yellow fever vaccine.

This clonotype was recorded at least ten times. V is TRBV27 and J is TRBJ1-5; D not certain. Looked up from germline, CDR1 is MNHEY and CDR2 is SMNVEV (reference sequence). Trimming removed 1 base at V and 2 bases at J, with 3 bases between. The CDR3 loop spans 13 amino acids. The DNA for the CDR3 is TGTGCCAGCAGTTTATTGGGCAATCAGCCCCAGCATTTT. It encodes CASSLLGNQPQHF.

This clonotype was observed many times. The V call is TRBV12-3 or TRBV12-4, the J call TRBJ2-7; TRBD2 matches 14 bases. V was clipped by 5 bases and J by 0 bases; unmatched bases: 12. This CDR3 is built from 19 residues. The CDR3 region has the DNA TGTGCCAGCAGTCCCCTGGAGGGACTAGCGGGGGCCAGCTCCTACGAGCAGTACTTC. It is translated as CASSPLEGLAGASSYEQYF.

This clonotype showed up many times. The chain employs TRBV7-9 and TRBJ1-2, with D hard to call. CDR1 SEHNR and CDR2 FQNEAQ come from the germline V gene (reference sequence). The CDR3 is 13 residues long. Trimming took off 3 bases at V and 6 bases at J, with 11 bases between the two ends. In nucleotides, the CDR3 is TGTGCCAGCAGCTTTACCCTTAAGGATGGCTACACCTTC. It codes for CASSFTLKDGYTF. Complete variable domain (other parts from reference TRBV7-9 and TRBJ1-2): DTGVSQNPRHKITKRGQNVTFRCDPISEHNRLYWYRQTLGQGPEFLTYFQNEAQLEKSRLLSDRFSAERPKGSFSTLEIQRTEQGDSAMYLCASSFTLKDGYTFGSGTRLTVV.

There are many counts of this clonotype. This chain uses TRBV6-2 or TRBV6-3 with TRBJ2-2, with TRBD1 matching 11 bases. Germline V lookup: CDR1 MNHEY, CDR2 SVGEGT. The V segment lost 8 bases and the J segment 3 bases; nucleotides outside the gene matches: 8. This CDR3 region has 16 residues. CDR3 sequence (DNA): TGTGCCAGCCGGAACCCGGGACAGGGGGACACCGGGGAGCTGTTTTTT. Its translation: CASRNPGQGDTGELFF.

This clonotype was observed at least ten times. V usage is TRBV6-6 and J usage is TRBJ1-2; TRBD1 might be the D (5 bases). V lost 0 bases and J lost 0, with 8 bases in between. The CDR3 has 15 amino acids. Germline CDR1 reads MNHNY; CDR2 reads SVGAGI (reference sequence). The CDR3 loop reads CASSYSGTTNYGYTF. Here the CDR3 DNA reads TGTGCCAGCAGTTACTCCGGGACCACTAACTATGGCTACACCTTC.

V is TRBV7-6 and J is TRBJ2-1; TRBD2 matches 9 bases. This CDR3 comprises 15 residues. The V and J ends lost 0 bases and 9 bases, in that order; junction bases with no gene match: 6. CDR1 and CDR2 from the germline V gene are SGHVS and FNYEAQ. This CDR3 is CASSLAGTSMVEQFF. CDR3 nucleotide sequence: TGTGCCAGCAGCTTAGCCGGGACTAGCATGGTTGAGCAGTTCTTC.

There are many counts of this clonotype. The genes are TRBV2 and TRBJ2-5; a possible D gene is TRBD1 (5 bases). Germline CDR1 is SNHLY and CDR2 is FYNNEI. The CDR3 length is 13 residues. V dropped 7 bases and J dropped 1 base, with 10 bases sitting between them. In DNA, the CDR3 is TGTGCCAGCACCAGACAGACCCAAGAGACCCAGTACTTC. Protein sequence: CASTRQTQETQYF.